This T cell receptor beta chain came from a study of radiotherapy plus CTLA-4 blockade in lung cancer. Trimming cost V 0 bases and J 5 bases, with 8 bases left between them. CDR1 and CDR2 (germline): SGHRS, YFSETQ. The CDR3 extends over 14 amino acids. General observations from the study: Interferon-beta and early blood T cell clone dynamics reportedly predicted response best. Following radiotherapy plus ipilimumab, tumor-derived TCR clones expanded in the blood.

Enrolled patients, whose metastatic non-small-cell lung cancer was chemo-refractory, received focal radiation plus CTLA-4 blockade with ipilimumab. Turning to this clone: The antigen is not known.

Method: immunoSEQ multiplex PCR; TCRdb's copy keeps in-frame clones and lacks some. In the table there are 40,000 to 60,000 clones, 80% to 90% of which are singletons. The receptor was isolated from a human donor with non-small cell lung cancer that progressed on radiotherapy plus ipilimumab. Some clones in this sample may be carry-over from other donors' samples. Sample: peripheral blood, taken from a patient treated with radiotherapy plus ipilimumab. The chain carries TRBV5-1 and TRBJ2-2; no reliable D call. The CDR3 sequence: CASSLEYSTGELFF. Written as DNA, the CDR3 is TGCGCCAGCAGCTTGGAGTACAGTACCGGGGAGCTGTTTTTT. Full variable domain (rest looked up from reference TRBV5-1 and TRBJ2-2): KAGVTQTPRYLIKTRGQQVTLSCSPISGHRSVSWYQQTPGQGLQFLFEYFSETQRNKGNFPGRFSGRQFSNSRSEMNVSTLELGDSALYLCASSLEYSTGELFFGEGSRLTVL.